The 10 T cell receptor beta chains in this list originate from one sample, sequenced in a study of blood T cell repertoires in COVID-19. The assay was immunoSEQ multiplex PCR, and TCRdb's table has in-frame clones only and misses some. The repertoire has roughly 380,000 clones, more than 70% of them found once; the top ten carry under 1.5%. Sample: PBMCs or T cells enriched from blood (not recorded which). All receptors come from a man aged 25 to 40 who had recovered from COVID-19.

This sequence joins TRBV12-3 or TRBV12-4 and TRBJ2-7, with TRBD1 as a possible D gene (6 bases). This CDR3 region has 13 residues. V dropped 2 bases and J dropped 4 bases, with 9 bases sitting between them. The CDR3 spells CASSLYREYEQYF. CDR3 DNA sequence: TGTGCCAGCAGTTTATACAGGGAATACGAGCAGTACTTC.

In regard to this clone: Being one base from a much bigger clone, this may be a read error. Within the sample, other DNA sequences also encode this same CDR3. The rearrangement uses TRBV2 and TRBJ1-2; 7 nucleotides align to TRBD1. The CDR3 sequence is 13 residues long. CDR1 is SNHLY and CDR2 is FYNNEI in the germline V gene. V lost 6 bases to trimming and J lost 4 bases; unmatched junction nucleotides: 5. In nucleotides, the CDR3 is TGTGCCAGCAGCCGGGACAGCTCCTATGGCTACACCTTC. Its protein is CASSRDSSYGYTF.

The DNA for the CDR3 is TGTGCCAGCAGTCCCGGGTTTGCGGGCGGGCAGTACTTC. It specifies CASSPGFAGGQYF. The chain uses TRBV28 and TRBJ2-7; a weak D match, TRBD2 (5 bases). CDR3 size: 13 residues. Trimming removed 5 bases at V and 9 bases at J, with 17 bases between. Germline assignment: CDR1 MDHEN and CDR2 SYDVKM.

The V and J genes are TRBV6-5 and TRBJ1-6; 8 bases are a match to TRBD1. CDR1 and CDR2 from the germline V gene are MNHEY and SVGAGI. V was pared by 6 bases and J by 10 bases, with 8 bases of the junction left unmatched. This CDR3 spans 14 amino acids. CDR3 protein: CASRTGQGGSPLHF. CDR3 bases: TGTGCCAGCAGAACCGGACAGGGAGGATCACCCCTCCACTTT.

The chain recombines TRBV5-4 with TRBJ1-4, with TRBD1 identical over 7 bases. This CDR3 spans 15 amino acids. The junction had 4 bases not matched to a gene; V was cut back by 0 bases and J by 5 bases. The germline V gene encodes CDR1 SGHNT and CDR2 YYREEE (reference sequence). As DNA, the CDR3 is TGTGCCAGCAGCTTGGGGGGACAGACGAATGAAAAACTGTTTTTT. It encodes CASSLGGQTNEKLFF.

The chain recombines TRBV7-2 with TRBJ2-5; D unresolved. CDR3 length: 14 amino acids. Germline CDR1 SGHTA, CDR2 FQGNSA. V was clipped by 0 bases and J by 5 bases, with 10 bases between them. The CDR3 region is CASSLARSVETQYF. Here the CDR3 DNA reads TGTGCCAGCAGCTTAGCAAGGAGTGTGGAGACCCAGTACTTC.

This clone was picked up one time. The chain recombines TRBV18 with TRBJ2-5, with TRBD2 identical over 11 bases. V lost 2 bases, J lost 5 bases, and 10 bases stayed unmatched. Germline V gene sequence: CDR1 KGHSH, CDR2 LQKENI. The CDR3 consists of 17 residues. The DNA of the CDR3 is TGTGCCAGCTCACCAACCCTCACTAGCGGGGGCTGGGAGACCCAGTACTTC. Protein: CASSPTLTSGGWETQYF.

The chain links TRBV25-1 to TRBJ2-3; D call uncertain. Germline CDR1 MGHDK, CDR2 SYGVNS. This CDR3 has 13 residues. V was shortened by 5 bases and J by 2 bases, with 8 bases between the two germline ends. CDR3 nucleotide sequence: TGTGCCAGCAGTCATGAGTTCACAGATACGCAGTATTTT. Amino acid sequence: CASSHEFTDTQYF.

This chain links TRBV5-1 with TRBJ1-4; 9 nucleotides agree with TRBD1. J gave up 6 bases and V 1 base, and 1 base lay outside the gene matches. CDR3 length equals 14 residues. From germline, CDR1 is SGHRS and CDR2 YFSETQ. The CDR3 region is CASSLRTGDEKLFF. DNA of the CDR3: TGCGCCAGCAGCTTGAGGACAGGGGATGAAAAACTGTTTTTT.

This sequence joins TRBV10-3 and TRBJ2-7; the match to TRBD1 covers 7 bases. J was trimmed by 3 bases and V by 6 bases; bases with no gene match: 8. There are 14 residues in the CDR3. Germline CDR1 reads ENHRY; CDR2 reads SYGVKD. The CDR3 region is CAISAGTDNYEQYF. DNA for the CDR3: TGTGCCATCAGCGCCGGGACAGACAACTACGAGCAGTACTTC.